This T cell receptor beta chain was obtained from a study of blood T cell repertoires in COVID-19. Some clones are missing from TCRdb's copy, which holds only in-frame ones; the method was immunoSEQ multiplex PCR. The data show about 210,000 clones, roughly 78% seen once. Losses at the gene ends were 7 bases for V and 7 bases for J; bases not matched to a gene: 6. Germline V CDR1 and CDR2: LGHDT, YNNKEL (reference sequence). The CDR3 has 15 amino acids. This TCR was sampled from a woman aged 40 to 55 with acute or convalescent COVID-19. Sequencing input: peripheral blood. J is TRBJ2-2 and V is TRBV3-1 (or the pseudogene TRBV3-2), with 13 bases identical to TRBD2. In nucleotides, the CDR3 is TGTGCCAGCACCCCGGGACTAGCGGGGCACGGGGAGCTGTTTTTT. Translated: CASTPGLAGHGELFF.